Below, 32 T cell receptor beta chains from the same sample are listed, as sequenced in a study of CD8 T cells in ankylosing spondylitis. TCRdb reprocessed the 5' RACE reads with MiXCR, giving one entry per CDR3 protein. The sample lists some 330,000 distinct CDR3 sequences, around 7.6% occurring once. Their antigens are not known. Study-level points and caveats: A motif in TCR beta, a set of roughly 8 highly homologous variants, appeared characteristic of ankylosing spondylitis blood.

Source material: blood, either unsorted or a sorted T cell fraction (not recorded which). These receptor sequences come from a male donor with ankylosing spondylitis.

This sequence joins TRBV6-2 or TRBV6-3 and TRBJ1-5; weak D call: TRBD1 (5 bases). The V and J ends lost 7 bases and 5 bases respectively, with 9 bases between them. The germline CDR1 and CDR2 sequences are MNHEY and SVGEGT. The CDR3 loop spans 12 amino acids. The CDR3 DNA follows: TGTGCCAGCAAAGACAGCTATCAGCCCCAGCATTTT. Its translation is CASKDSYQPQHF.

The table lists this clonotype with a few counts. The chain links TRBV5-1 to TRBJ1-3; maybe TRBD1 (6 bases). Germline assignment: CDR1 SGHRS and CDR2 YFSETQ. The V gene lost 4 bases and the J gene lost 5 bases, with 16 bases spanning the gap. The CDR3 loop spans 15 amino acids. The CDR3 sequence is CASSIGQPERNTIYF. CDR3 nucleotide sequence: TGCGCCAGCAGCATTGGACAGCCCGAGAGAAACACCATATATTTT.

CDR3 protein: CASSPGSAGFYEQYF. CDR3 nucleotides: TGTGCCAGCTCACCCGGAAGCGCAGGTTTCTACGAGCAGTACTTC. V usage is TRBV18 and J usage is TRBJ2-7; D is unclear. The ends were cut back, 3 bases at V and 3 bases at J, with 15 bases in the middle. CDR3 length equals 15 residues. Germline V gene sequence: CDR1 KGHSH, CDR2 LQKENI.

A few counts support this clonotype. The gene calls are TRBV7-2 and TRBJ2-7, with no clear D. This CDR3 is built from 14 residues. With 0 bases removed from V and 1 base from J, the gap between germline ends came to 7 bases. Per germline, CDR1 SGHTA and CDR2 FQGNSA. The CDR3: CASSLAFKSYEQYF. CDR3 coding DNA: TGTGCCAGCAGCTTAGCTTTTAAGTCCTACGAGCAGTACTTC.

This clonotype was seen a few times. V and J are TRBV7-6 and TRBJ1-3; unclear D gene. CDR1 is SGHVS, CDR2 FNYEAQ, per germline. V lost 0 bases, J lost 0 bases, and 6 bases lay in between. This CDR3 has 15 residues. CDR3 sequence (DNA): TGTGCCAGCAGCTTAGCACGGACCTCTGGAAACACCATATATTTT. Its translation is CASSLARTSGNTIYF.

This chain connects TRBV4-1 to TRBJ2-1, with D hard to call. V lost 0 bases, J lost 4 bases, and 7 bases lay in between. The CDR3 covers 14 residues. The germline V gene has CDR1 MGHRA and CDR2 YSYEKL. CDR3 DNA sequence: TGCGCCAGCAGCCAAGATTCAGCGTACAATGAGCAGTTCTTC. It yields the protein CASSQDSAYNEQFF.

This clonotype was found a few times. The rearrangement joins TRBV20-1 to TRBJ2-7; D unclear. The CDR3 contains 11 residues. Germline CDR1 and CDR2: DFQATT and SNEGSKA (reference sequence). V was shortened by 5 bases and J by 4 bases, with 9 bases between the two germline ends. For the CDR3, the DNA is TGCAGTGCTCCGATAGATTACGAGCAGTACTTC. This translates into CSAPIDYEQYF.

In its sample, this clonotype was seen a few times. The chain links TRBV4-1 to TRBJ2-1, with 10 nucleotides matching TRBD2. CDR1 MGHRA and CDR2 YSYEKL come from the germline V gene. Unmatched junction bases numbered 9, after V lost 4 bases and J lost 6 bases. The CDR3 totals 16 residues. The CDR3: CASSRLGLAGANEQFF. CDR3 nucleotide sequence: TGCGCCAGCAGCCGTTTGGGGCTAGCGGGAGCCAATGAGCAGTTCTTC.

This clonotype was observed many times. The chain uses TRBV7-9 and TRBJ2-2, with D possibly TRBD2 on 6 matching bases. The V end lost 3 bases, the J end lost 5 bases, and 13 bases lay between the germline ends. CDR1 and CDR2 from the germline V gene are SEHNR and FQNEAQ (reference sequence). The CDR3 length is 15 residues. In DNA form, the CDR3 reads TGTGCCAGCAGCTTGGGACTGTCGATGACCGGGGAGCTGTTTTTT. Translation gives CASSLGLSMTGELFF.

This clonotype was recorded many times. The V and J genes are TRBV7-8 and TRBJ2-7, with D hard to call. CDR3 length: 12 amino acids. The germline gives CDR1 SGHVS, CDR2 FQNEAQ. Trimming removed 5 bases from V and 6 bases from J, with 11 bases in between. In DNA, the CDR3 is TGTGCCAGCAGCCTTCCAGGCCGCGAGCAGTACTTC. Translated, it gives CASSLPGREQYF.

The chain links TRBV4-2 to TRBJ2-3, with TRBD2 as a possible D gene (6 bases). V lost 1 base and J lost 5, with 19 bases in between. This CDR3 comprises 17 residues. The V gene's germline CDR1 is LGHNA and CDR2 YNFKEQ. The CDR3 here is CASSQGDNGRGIDTQYF. CDR3 in DNA: TGTGCCAGCAGCCAAGGAGACAACGGGAGAGGAATAGATACGCAGTATTTT.

This clonotype occurred a few times. The chain recombines TRBV12-3 or TRBV12-4 with TRBJ2-7, with a weak D call TRBD1 (6 bases). The length of the CDR3 is 14 residues. V lost 5 bases to trimming and J lost 3 bases, with 14 bases between them. CDR3 residues: CASSAGTKYYEQYF. CDR3 DNA sequence: TGTGCCAGCAGTGCCGGGACAAAATACTACGAGCAGTACTTC.

This chain connects TRBV11-2 to TRBJ2-1; no firm D call. Germline CDR1 and CDR2: SGHAT and FQNNGV. The CDR3 is 16 amino acids. Trimming pared 0 bases from V and 7 bases from J, leaving 16 bases between. The chain's CDR3 is CASSLEVNTDMNEQFF. DNA for the CDR3: TGTGCCAGCAGCTTAGAAGTCAACACGGATATGAATGAGCAGTTCTTC.

The V and J genes are TRBV7-9 and TRBJ2-3; 8 positions match TRBD1. The CDR3 has 15 residues. Per germline, CDR1 SEHNR and CDR2 FQNEAQ (reference sequence). V dropped 5 bases and J dropped 5; count of bases not matched to a gene: 9. The CDR3 DNA follows: TGTGCCAGCAGCCCCCTGACAGGGGCGGAAGATACGCAGTATTTT. Protein product: CASSPLTGAEDTQYF.

The rearrangement links TRBV6-6 to TRBJ2-7; D ambiguous. This CDR3 is 12 amino acids long. Germline V CDR1 and CDR2: MNHNY, SVGAGI (reference sequence). The V and J ends lost 2 bases and 3 bases respectively, with 5 bases between them. CDR3 loop: CASSYGRYEQYF. The CDR3 DNA reads as TGTGCCAGCAGTTACGGCCGCTACGAGCAGTACTTC.

This clonotype has only a few counts. The gene calls are TRBV7-2 and TRBJ2-2, with D uncertain. The germline gives CDR1 SGHTA, CDR2 FQGNSA. V was pared by 1 base and J by 7 bases, with 13 bases between. CDR3 length: 15 amino acids. The chain's CDR3 is CASSLGVGPNGELFF. In DNA, the CDR3 is TGTGCCAGCAGCTTAGGGGTGGGCCCCAACGGGGAGCTGTTTTTT.

The V call is TRBV29-1, the J call TRBJ2-1; the match to TRBD2 covers 8 bases. V lost 7 bases, J lost 9 bases, and 11 bases stayed unmatched. The germline CDR1 and CDR2 sequences are SQVTM and ANQGSEA. This CDR3 contains 13 residues. DNA of the CDR3: TGCAGCGCCGCAGCGGGAGTTATTAGTGAGCAGTTCTTC. Translating it yields CSAAAGVISEQFF.

This clonotype has just a few counts. V gene TRBV5-1 combines with J gene TRBJ2-4, with D possibly being TRBD2 (7 bases). CDR1 and CDR2 from the germline V gene are SGHRS and YFSETQ. The CDR3 totals 17 residues. V lost 0 bases, J lost 2 bases, and 15 bases lay in between. In nucleotides, the CDR3 is TGCGCCAGCAGCTTGGGGGAGGGGGAACGGCCCAAAAACATTCAGTACTTC. Amino acid sequence: CASSLGEGERPKNIQYF. The full variable domain, completed using reference TRBV5-1 and TRBJ2-4, is KAGVTQTPRYLIKTRGQQVTLSCSPISGHRSVSWYQQTPGQGLQFLFEYFSETQRNKGNFPGRFSGRQFSNSRSEMNVSTLELGDSALYLCASSLGEGERPKNIQYFGAGTRLSVL.

The V gene is TRBV28, the J gene TRBJ2-4; D unresolved. The V gene lost 5 bases and the J gene lost 9 bases, with 11 bases spanning the gap. Germline V gives CDR1 MDHEN, CDR2 SYDVKM. The CDR3 is made up of 12 amino acids. The CDR3 reads CASSAGYGIQYF. Here the CDR3 DNA reads TGTGCCAGCAGTGCCGGGTACGGCATTCAGTACTTC. Full variable domain (remainder filled in from reference TRBV28 and TRBJ2-4): DVKVTQSSRYLVKRTGEKVFLECVQDMDHENMFWYRQDPGLGLRLIYFSYDVKMKEKGDIPEGYSVSREKKERFSLILESASTNQTSMYLCASSAGYGIQYFGAGTRLSVL.

The J gene is TRBJ2-1, the V gene TRBV9; TRBD2 matches 10 bases. Germline assignment: CDR1 SGDLS and CDR2 YYNGEE. V shed 1 base, J shed 0 bases, and the junction held 1 base outside the gene matches. This CDR3 comprises 16 residues. The CDR3 DNA reads TGTGCCAGCAGCGTAACTAGCGGGATCTCCTACAATGAGCAGTTCTTC. Translated: CASSVTSGISYNEQFF.

This clonotype was recorded many times. The rearrangement links TRBV27 to TRBJ2-1, with D unresolved. The CDR3 consists of 13 residues. Germline V gene sequence: CDR1 MNHEY, CDR2 SMNVEV (reference sequence). V lost 3 bases, J lost 5 bases, and 8 bases lay in between. In DNA form, the CDR3 reads TGTGCCAGCAGTTTGAACGGAAACAATGAGCAGTTCTTC. This sequence encodes CASSLNGNNEQFF.

There are many counts of this clonotype. This chain uses TRBV11-2 with TRBJ1-5, with D possibly matching TRBD1 (5 bases). The V gene lost 5 bases and the J gene lost 5 bases, with 10 bases spanning the gap. This CDR3 is built from 13 residues. CDR1 is SGHAT and CDR2 is FQNNGV in the germline V gene. Here the CDR3 reads CASSMGEDQPQHF. The CDR3 nucleotides read TGTGCCAGCAGCATGGGGGAGGATCAGCCCCAGCATTTT.

This clonotype has more than one count but fewer than ten. An end of the junction does not agree with germline; a read error may underlie this. The chain links TRBV20-1 to TRBJ1-4, with D perhaps matching TRBD1 (5 bases). The CDR3 length is 14 residues. Per the germline V gene, CDR1 is DFQATT and CDR2 is SNEGSKA (reference sequence). DNA of the CDR3: TGCAGTGCCAGAGGGGAGAAAACTAATGAAAAACTGTTTTTT. Translated: CSARGEKTNEKLFF.

This clonotype was detected only a few times. The chain employs TRBV7-9 and TRBJ2-6; TRBD2 is a possible D gene (6 bases). The CDR3 totals 16 residues. Germline-derived CDR1 and CDR2 are SEHNR and FQNEAQ (reference sequence). The DNA for the CDR3 is TGTGCTGGCACCGTGGGAGGACACTCTGGGGCCAACGTCCTGACTTTC. Residues: CAGTVGGHSGANVLTF.

This clonotype came up a few times. The CDR3 bases are TGCGCCAGCAGCTTGGAATTACAGGGTGAAGCTTTCTTT. This encodes CASSLELQGEAFF. The genes are TRBV5-1 and TRBJ1-1, with TRBD1 as a possible D gene (6 bases). CDR1 SGHRS and CDR2 YFSETQ come from the germline V gene. This CDR3 is built from 13 residues. Trimming took 0 bases from V and 7 from J, leaving 10 bases between them.

In this sample, this clonotype turned up many times. The chain employs TRBV6-2 or TRBV6-3 and TRBJ2-5; D ambiguous. The V gene lost 4 bases and the J gene lost 5 bases, with 5 bases spanning the gap. The CDR3 length is 11 residues. Germline loops: CDR1 MNHEY, CDR2 SVGEGT. CDR3 nucleotide sequence: TGTGCCAGCAGTTGGTGGGAGACCCAGTACTTC. This sequence encodes CASSWWETQYF.

This clonotype appeared many times. The rearrangement uses TRBV5-1 and TRBJ2-1; the match to TRBD1 covers 7 bases. The CDR3 runs to 14 residues. V lost 6 bases to trimming and J lost 2 bases; unmatched junction nucleotides: 5. Per germline, CDR1 SGHRS and CDR2 YFSETQ. Written as DNA, the CDR3 is TGCGCCAGCACTCCGGGGACAGCCTACAATGAGCAGTTCTTC. This gives the protein CASTPGTAYNEQFF.

The rearrangement joins TRBV12-5 to TRBJ2-5; TRBD1 matches 8 bases. Germline CDR1 LGHNT, CDR2 FRNRAP. The trim removed 5 bases at V and 5 bases at J, leaving 7 bases unmatched. The CDR3 runs to 14 residues. The CDR3 reads CASGPQTGEETQYF. DNA for the CDR3: TGTGCTAGTGGTCCCCAGACAGGGGAGGAGACCCAGTACTTC.

This clonotype was recorded many times. This chain connects TRBV6-2 or TRBV6-3 to TRBJ2-1; maybe TRBD2 (5 bases). The CDR3 is 18 residues long. V lost 4 bases and J lost 1, with 20 bases in between. Germline loops: CDR1 MNHEY, CDR2 SVGEGT. CDR3 coding DNA: TGTGCCAGCAGTTTTATCGGGATGGCGACCCTTTCCTACAATGAGCAGTTCTTC. Its translation: CASSFIGMATLSYNEQFF.

This clonotype came up a few times. This chain links TRBV5-1 with TRBJ2-1, with TRBD2 matching 9 bases. The trim removed 4 bases at V and 8 bases at J, leaving 13 bases unmatched. Per germline, CDR1 SGHRS and CDR2 YFSETQ. The CDR3 is 16 residues long. CDR3: CASSRLAGVDSYEQFF. The CDR3 DNA is TGCGCCAGCAGCAGATTAGCGGGAGTGGATTCTTATGAGCAGTTCTTC.

V and J are TRBV7-2 and TRBJ2-7; 11 nucleotides agree with TRBD2. This CDR3 is 13 amino acids long. Germline lookup yields CDR1 SGHTA and CDR2 FQGNSA. V lost 1 base to trimming and J lost 9 bases; unmatched junction nucleotides: 2. CDR3 DNA sequence: TGTGCCAGCAGCTTAGGGCTAGCGGGAGGGCAGTACTTC. It codes for CASSLGLAGGQYF.

This clonotype showed up just a few times. This chain uses TRBV12-3 or TRBV12-4 with TRBJ1-6; 7 bases line up with TRBD1. The CDR3 contains 18 residues. With V trimmed by 2 bases and J by 6 bases, 13 bases remained unmatched. The DNA for the CDR3 is TGTGCCAGCAGTTTACGCCGGGACAGTTCCTATACTAATTCACCCCTCCACTTT. Translated: CASSLRRDSSYTNSPLHF.